The present entry profiles one T cell receptor (beta chain) with its context. This sample stems from a study of T cell responses to AZD1222 COVID-19 vaccine. TCRdb's copy holds only in-frame clones and misses some; the assay was immunoSEQ multiplex PCR. The sample includes roughly 79,000 clones, around 80% of them seen just once. The CDR3 runs 15 residues. Trimming cost V 0 bases and J 3 bases; bases outside gene matches: 4. Per germline, CDR1 SGHNT and CDR2 YYREEE (reference sequence). Specimen: peripheral blood, collected on day 0 of AZD1222 vaccination. The chain employs TRBV5-4 and TRBJ2-3; 7 bases are a match to TRBD2. The origin of this receptor is an adult in good health. The CDR3 nucleotides read TGTGCCAGCAGCTTGGGTCTAGCGGCAACAGATACGCAGTATTTT. Its protein product is CASSLGLAATDTQYF.